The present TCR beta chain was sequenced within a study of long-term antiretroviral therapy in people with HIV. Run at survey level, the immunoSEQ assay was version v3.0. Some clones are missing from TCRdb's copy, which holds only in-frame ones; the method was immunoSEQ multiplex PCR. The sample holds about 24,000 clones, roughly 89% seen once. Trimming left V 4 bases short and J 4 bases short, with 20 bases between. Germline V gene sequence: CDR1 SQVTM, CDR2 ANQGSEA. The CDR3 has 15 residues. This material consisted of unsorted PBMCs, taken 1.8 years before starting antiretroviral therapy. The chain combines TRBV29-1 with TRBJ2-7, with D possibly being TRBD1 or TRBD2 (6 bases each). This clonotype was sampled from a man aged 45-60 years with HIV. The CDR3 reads CSVARGGNGGYEQYF. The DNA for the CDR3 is TGCAGCGTTGCCCGAGGGGGAAACGGGGGTTACGAGCAGTACTTC.